Below, 25 T cell receptor beta chains from the same sample are listed, as sequenced in a study of cytomegalovirus exposure and HLA in healthy donors. The PCR made use of 60 Vbeta and 13 Jbeta primers. The method was immunoSEQ multiplex PCR; TCRdb's version includes in-frame clones alone and lacks a portion of them. The sample lists about 150,000 clones, approximately 74% seen once, with approximately 4.3% in the top ten. What was sequenced was PBMCs. Every receptor here comes from a man aged 18 to 30 in good health and CMV-seropositive.

The gene calls are TRBV6-5 and TRBJ2-7; TRBD1 matches 7 bases. Unmatched junction bases numbered 4, after V lost 6 bases and J lost 2 bases. CDR3 size: 13 residues. CDR1 is MNHEY, CDR2 SVGAGI, per germline. CDR3 DNA: TGTGCCAGCAGAGAAGGACAGGCCTACGAGCAGTACTTC. Translating it yields CASREGQAYEQYF.

The gene calls are TRBV10-1 and TRBJ2-7, with TRBD2 as a possible D gene (5 bases). Trimming took off 11 bases at V and 0 bases at J, with 17 bases between the two ends. The germline V gene encodes CDR1 WNHNN and CDR2 SYGVQD (reference sequence). The CDR3 covers 14 residues. The CDR3 protein is CAVQRGFPSYEQYF. DNA of the CDR3: TGCGCCGTCCAGCGCGGGTTCCCCTCCTACGAGCAGTACTTC.

V gene TRBV28 combines with J gene TRBJ1-3; no definite D call. CDR1 MDHEN and CDR2 SYDVKM come from the germline V gene. Trimming cost V 7 bases and J 13 bases, with 14 bases left between them. This CDR3 is built from 11 residues. In DNA form, the CDR3 reads TGTGCCAGCACGGGAGGGTTGGTTATATATTTT. Amino acids: CASTGGLVIYF.

This clone was seen a handful of times. This chain joins TRBV6-5 and TRBJ2-1; 8 nucleotides agree with TRBD1. The CDR3 covers 12 residues. J lost 13 bases, V lost 5 bases, and 7 bases had no gene match. The germline V gene encodes CDR1 MNHEY and CDR2 SVGAGI. The CDR3 nucleotides read TGTGCCAGCAGTCCGCGGACAGGGCGACAGTTCTTC. It yields the protein CASSPRTGRQFF.

This chain links TRBV4-3 with TRBJ2-1, with 8 bases aligning to TRBD1. The CDR3 totals 15 residues. Germline assignment: CDR1 LGHNA and CDR2 YSLEER. Trimming cost V 9 bases and J 4 bases; bases outside gene matches: 11. CDR3 loop: CASSSDRGSYNEQFF. In nucleotides, the CDR3 is TGCGCCAGTTCGTCCGACAGGGGAAGTTACAATGAGCAGTTCTTC.

The chain combines TRBV7-8 with TRBJ2-3; TRBD2 matches at 10 bases. V lost 3 bases to trimming and J lost 2 bases; unmatched junction nucleotides: 5. Germline V gene lookup returns CDR1 SGHVS and CDR2 FQNEAQ. The CDR3 has 16 amino acids. The DNA for the CDR3 is TGTGCCAGCAGCTTGGGAGCGGGGGGGACCACAGATACGCAGTATTTT. The encoded protein is CASSLGAGGTTDTQYF. Together with reference TRBV7-8 and TRBJ2-3, the CDR3 gives the full variable domain: GAGVSQSPRYKVAKRGQDVALRCDPISGHVSLFWYQQALGQGPEFLTYFQNEAQLDKSGLPSDRFFAERPEGSVSTLKIQRTQQEDSAVYLCASSLGAGGTTDTQYFGPGTRLTVL.

V gene TRBV5-4 combines with J gene TRBJ2-1; 7 positions match TRBD1. Germline loops: CDR1 SGHNT, CDR2 YYREEE (reference sequence). The ends lost 5 bases at V and 1 base at J; junction bases unmatched: 15. The CDR3 has 18 residues. The CDR3 bases are TGTGCCAGCAGACCGGCCCGGGGACAGAGGATTTCCTACAATGAGCAGTTCTTC. Amino acids: CASRPARGQRISYNEQFF.

V and J are TRBV18 and TRBJ1-5; 7 bases fit TRBD1. Looked up from germline, CDR1 is KGHSH and CDR2 is LQKENI. The CDR3 is 14 residues long. V trimming: 1 base; J trimming: 6 bases; junction bases outside the gene matches: 3. The CDR3 DNA follows: TGTGCCAGCTCACCACAGGGGGCTGCTCAGCCCCAGCATTTT. Residues: CASSPQGAAQPQHF.

This clone has only one observation. The V call is TRBV6-1, the J call TRBJ1-5; possible D gene TRBD1, 5 bases. V lost 5 bases and J lost 0, with 11 bases in between. This CDR3 spans 15 amino acids. CDR1 and CDR2 from the germline V gene are MNHNS and SASEGT. The CDR3 DNA follows: TGTGCCAGCAGTCACCCAGGGTTTAGCAATCAGCCCCAGCATTTT. The encoded protein is CASSHPGFSNQPQHF.

The chain is built from TRBV2 and TRBJ1-5, with D uncertain. V was cut by 4 bases and J by 0 bases, with 10 bases left in between. Germline CDR1 SNHLY, CDR2 FYNNEI. The CDR3 consists of 15 residues. The CDR3 spells CASSVEYGSNQPQHF. CDR3 DNA: TGTGCCAGCAGTGTTGAATACGGTAGCAATCAGCCCCAGCATTTT.

CDR3 sequence reads: CASSTRLAGARDTQYF. In DNA form, the CDR3 reads TGTGCCAGCAGTACTCGACTAGCGGGGGCCCGAGATACGCAGTATTTT. The chain recombines TRBV5-4 with TRBJ2-3; 12 positions agree with TRBD2. The CDR3 loop spans 16 amino acids. The J segment lost 5 bases and the V segment lost 5 bases, leaving 9 bases of the junction unmatched. Germline V lookup: CDR1 SGHNT, CDR2 YYREEE (reference sequence).

This chain connects TRBV13 to TRBJ2-7, with a tentative D call TRBD1 (5 bases). The CDR3 is made up of 15 amino acids. V lost 0 bases and J 2 bases, leaving 11 bases between the germline ends. Per the germline V gene, CDR1 is PRHDT and CDR2 is FYEKMQ (reference sequence). CDR3 DNA sequence: TGTGCCAGCAGCTTAGGCGGTAGGGGTCCCTACGAGCAGTACTTC. Protein product: CASSLGGRGPYEQYF.

As DNA, the CDR3 is TGTGCCAGCAGCGAACAGGGGTTTAGCAATCAGCCCCAGCATTTT. As protein: CASSEQGFSNQPQHF. This rearrangement joins TRBV6-5 to TRBJ1-5; TRBD1 agrees at 7 bases. Per the germline V gene, CDR1 is MNHEY and CDR2 is SVGAGI. Trimming cost V 6 bases and J 0 bases; bases outside gene matches: 5. The CDR3 loop spans 15 amino acids.

This chain joins TRBV6-5 and TRBJ1-2; a weak D match, TRBD1 (6 bases). V shed 0 bases and J shed 7 bases, with 15 bases lying between them. The CDR3 sequence is 15 residues long. Germline V gives CDR1 MNHEY, CDR2 SVGAGI. The CDR3 DNA is TGTGCCAGCAGTTACTCGGTATCAGGGGCGGTTGGCTACACCTTC. This gives the protein CASSYSVSGAVGYTF.

This clone showed up just a few times. The chain links TRBV2 to TRBJ1-1; D possibly corresponds to TRBD1 (5 bases). This CDR3 has 11 amino acids. Germline loops: CDR1 SNHLY, CDR2 FYNNEI. Trimming removed 4 bases from V and 11 bases from J, with 11 bases in between. CDR3 protein: CASSGQMEAFF. The DNA for the CDR3 is TGTGCCAGCAGTGGACAGATGGAGGCTTTCTTT.

The chain recombines TRBV11-3 with TRBJ2-1; TRBD2 might be the D (6 bases). Germline CDR1 and CDR2: SGHNT and YENEEA. This CDR3 is built from 16 residues. Trimming cost V 1 base and J 9 bases, with 19 bases left between them. The CDR3 reads CASSLAASRREAEQFF. CDR3 sequence (DNA): TGTGCCAGCAGCTTAGCGGCTAGCCGAAGGGAGGCTGAGCAGTTCTTC.

A single count supports this clone. The rearrangement joins TRBV28 to TRBJ2-7; the D gene is possibly TRBD1 (6 bases). The CDR3 is 13 amino acids. In germline, CDR1 is MDHEN, CDR2 SYDVKM. Between the trimmed V and J ends, which lost 10 bases and 2 bases, there was a span of 15 bases. The CDR3 loop reads CATIDRNTYEQYF. CDR3 sequence (DNA): TGTGCCACCATAGACAGGAACACCTACGAGCAGTACTTC.

The V gene is TRBV5-4, the J gene TRBJ2-1, with 8 bases identical to TRBD1. Looked up from germline, CDR1 is SGHNT and CDR2 is YYREEE (reference sequence). The CDR3 consists of 14 residues. The V and J ends lost 0 bases and 8 bases, in that order; junction bases with no gene match: 4. CDR3 region: CASSLGTGNDEQFF. The DNA of the CDR3 is TGTGCCAGCAGCTTGGGGACAGGGAACGATGAGCAGTTCTTC.

This clone occurred a few times. The rearrangement uses TRBV9 and TRBJ2-1; weak D call: TRBD2 (5 bases). The CDR3 consists of 16 residues. Trimming pared 2 bases from V and 0 bases from J, leaving 12 bases between. Germline CDR1 and CDR2: SGDLS and YYNGEE. The CDR3 loop is CASSVLAVDSYNEQFF. The CDR3 DNA follows: TGTGCCAGCAGCGTCCTAGCTGTCGACTCCTACAATGAGCAGTTCTTC. The whole variable domain, remainder taken from reference TRBV9 and TRBJ2-1, is DSGVTQTPKHLITATGQRVTLRCSPRSGDLSVYWYQQSLDQGLQFLIQYYNGEERAKGNILERFSAQQFPDLHSELNLSSLELGDSALYFCASSVLAVDSYNEQFFGPGTRLTVL.

The chain employs TRBV7-9 and TRBJ2-1; tentatively, D is TRBD2 (6 bases). The germline V gene encodes CDR1 SEHNR and CDR2 FQNEAQ (reference sequence). The ends were cut back, 1 base at V and 10 bases at J, with 11 bases in the middle. The CDR3 totals 13 residues. The CDR3 DNA reads as TGTGCCAGCAGCTTAGGAGGAGGGCCGGAGCAGTTCTTC. Translation gives CASSLGGGPEQFF.

The chain combines TRBV5-4 with TRBJ2-7; TRBD2 might be the D (7 bases). Germline CDR1 SGHNT, CDR2 YYREEE (reference sequence). The CDR3 runs 15 residues. Trimming removed 4 bases at V and 2 bases at J, with 16 bases between. DNA of the CDR3: TGTGCCAGCAGCCCTAGGGGGACTAAACCCTACGAGCAGTACTTC. This encodes CASSPRGTKPYEQYF. The entire variable domain, with the rest obtained from reference TRBV5-4 and TRBJ2-7, is as follows: ETGVTQSPTHLIKTRGQQVTLRCSSQSGHNTVSWYQQALGQGPQFIFQYYREEENGRGNFPPRFSGLQFPNYSSELNVNALELDDSALYLCASSPRGTKPYEQYFGPGTRLTVT.

The chain combines TRBV18 with TRBJ2-7; no definite D call. V shed 3 bases and J shed 2 bases, with 11 bases lying between them. Germline values: CDR1 KGHSH, CDR2 LQKENI. The CDR3 loop spans 14 amino acids. The CDR3: CASSPQETAYEQYF. CDR3 bases: TGTGCCAGCTCACCCCAAGAAACGGCCTACGAGCAGTACTTC.

The rearrangement uses TRBV7-8 and TRBJ2-4, with 10 bases aligning to TRBD1. Trimming took 4 bases from V and 8 from J; bases not matched to a gene: 5. Germline loops: CDR1 SGHVS, CDR2 FQNEAQ. The CDR3 has 14 residues. CDR3 protein: CASSYGQGGDIQYF. CDR3 DNA sequence: TGTGCCAGCAGCTACGGACAGGGGGGGGACATTCAGTACTTC.

This chain uses TRBV5-5 with TRBJ1-2; possible D gene TRBD1, 5 bases. Germline V gene data show CDR1 as SGHKS and CDR2 as YYEKEE (reference sequence). V was trimmed by 4 bases and J by 3 bases, leaving 10 bases between them. CDR3 length: 13 residues. The CDR3 region has the DNA TGTGCCAGCAGCCCGGACACACACTATGGCTACACCTTC. It yields the protein CASSPDTHYGYTF.

This chain uses TRBV7-9 with TRBJ2-2; D may be TRBD2 (6 bases). Trimming took 1 base from V and 2 from J, leaving 11 bases between them. The CDR3 length is 16 residues. Germline assignment: CDR1 SEHNR and CDR2 FQNEAQ (reference sequence). The CDR3 DNA sequence: TGTGCCAGCAGCTTAGTTAGCGGACCAAACACCGGGGAGCTGTTTTTT. Translation: CASSLVSGPNTGELFF.